This T cell receptor (beta chain) appears in the sequencing data of a study of graft-versus-host responses after intestinal transplantation. Study background: Recipients got multivisceral, liver-intestinal, or isolated intestinal transplants.

Sequencing used immunoSEQ multiplex PCR; TCRdb keeps in-frame clones, though not all of them. The sample records fewer than 30,000 clones, approximately 95% being singletons. This clone was recorded once. The sample consisted of PBMCs, taken 18 days after transplant. This receptor was obtained from a human patient who received an intestinal transplant, so some T cells may come from the graft donor.

The CDR3 reads CASSLQGNEQFF. The CDR3 DNA sequence: TGTGCCAGCAGCCTACAAGGGAATGAGCAGTTCTTC. This rearrangement joins TRBV27 to TRBJ2-1; D uncertain. The V end was cut by 6 bases, the J end by 7 bases, with 10 bases between. Germline V gene data show CDR1 as MNHEY and CDR2 as SMNVEV (reference sequence). There are 12 residues in the CDR3.